Detailed here is one TCR beta chain. A few counts support this clone. Its antigen is unknown. Base qualities were left out, and no much larger clone turns up one base away. Including cysteine and phenylalanine, the CDR3 has 17 amino acids. The DNA shown is the 51-base CDR3, in frame from base 1. CDR1 and CDR2, looked up from the germline V gene (reference sequence), are LNHDA and SQIVND. V trim: 4 bases; J trim: 6 bases; unmatched bases: 15. Libraries came from the immunoSEQ multiplex PCR assay. The multiplex PCR relied on a mix of 60 forward primers for TCR Vbeta segments and 13 reverse primers for TCR Jbeta segments. The CDR3 region of rearranged TCR beta genes was amplified from genomic DNA with a multiplex PCR assay. The Illumina HiSeq System was used to sequence the amplified TCR beta libraries as 87-base-pair reads. The original pipeline was this. In a later analysis, tens of millions of unique TCR beta chains were counted across the roughly 610 repertoires, and around 10 million of these chains were shared by at least two donors. To remove PCR and sequencing errors, raw reads were error-corrected and collapsed into unique sequences using a nearest-neighbor algorithm that merged closely related sequences. Alignment of CDR3 sequences to IMGT reference sequences was used to assign V, D and J gene segments. For a sequence to be retained, a match of at least six nucleotides was required to both a V gene segment and a J gene segment. Rearrangements were classified as productive when the CDR3 lacked stop codons and remained in frame with V and J, and all other rearrangements were classified as non-productive. CDR3 was defined according to IMGT convention as the region running from the second conserved V-encoded cysteine to the conserved J-encoded phenylalanine. The earlier analysis of approximately 590 of the donors excluded any sequence lacking an unambiguous match to a single V gene segment. In an earlier analysis of several hundred of the donors, V segments were called functional above 56.7% productive rearrangements and were called segregating when the between-donor standard deviation exceeded 5%. To diagnose cytomegalovirus status from the catalog of TCR beta chain sequences, a statistical classification framework was built. A later analysis assigned V and J genes by comparing TCR nucleotide sequences with IMGT/GENE-DB human TR gene sequences. Using the TCRdist pipeline, a later analysis assigned CDR3 sequences along with most-parsimonious VDJ recombination scenarios. A later analysis defined each TCR beta chain by its CDR3 amino acid sequence plus V-gene family, and excluded reads lacking a unique V-gene family. As a way to deal with suspected cross-contamination and a sequencing artifact, a later analysis dropped more than 500 nucleotide sequences that were highly shared and had low generation probability. In a later analysis, a clonal expansion index was calculated for each public chain from normalized within-repertoire ranks of inferred template counts. Generation probabilities in a later analysis came from a VDJ recombination model fitted to out-of-frame rearrangements, and those results were checked against IGoR. Hypergeometric tests were used in a later analysis to score TCR-TCR, TCR-HLA and TCR-CMV co-occurrence, with a repertoire-size bias correction applied to the TCR pairs. To estimate false discovery rates, a later analysis permuted the HLA or CMV assignments 20 times. In a later analysis, co-occurring TCRs were grouped with DBSCAN, and TCRdist sequence similarity was added when clustering was performed within HLA-allele-positive subsets. Co-occurrence clustering excluded repertoires with fewer than 30,000 or more than 120,000 public chains, plus five with anomalous nucleotide sharing. TCRdb took this table from immuneACCESS and kept in-frame rearrangements with V and J called. Such tables lack part of the clones; where checked against another copy, unresolved V genes explain under half of the gap, and the rest is unexplained. D and trimming come from the DNA, and the V and J calls and clone size come from that table. The sample table holds 200,000 to 250,000 clones, of which over 75% were seen once. The ten biggest clones cover 0.2% to 0.25% of the sample.

The data derive from a study of cytomegalovirus exposure and HLA in healthy donors (dated by TCRdb to 2015 to 2018). For context, the study as a whole: According to an earlier analysis of 587 of the donors, 150 million to 200 million T cells yielded approximately 120 million unique TCR beta sequences and roughly 280 Gb of sequence data. About 320 gigabases of sequencing data and approximately 85 million unique TCR sequences were included in an early release covering 550 to 650 HLA-typed donors. Among the roughly 370 genotyped donors, around 81% belonged to the genetic ancestry cluster associated with self-reported Caucasian donors. The study aimed to test whether cataloging public T cell receptors could reveal signatures of past pathogen exposure. The study profiled the T cell repertoires of hundreds of subjects by immunosequencing and related them to cytomegalovirus serostatus. In addition to the first cohort of several hundred subjects, a separate validation cohort of approximately 110 different subjects was used. High-throughput TCR immunosequencing, statistical association of individual TCRs with disease status, and machine learning were combined to predict cytomegalovirus infection status. A later analysis re-examined previously published TCR beta repertoires from roughly 720 donors and added high-resolution HLA genotyping to investigate patterns of TCR occurrence. Rather than drawing on any new phenotypic data, the later analysis identified candidate immune exposures from TCR beta sequences and the way those sequences occurred across donors. In an earlier analysis of about 590 of the donors, high-throughput TCR beta sequencing was used to judge whether each TCR beta V gene segment behaved as functional or pseudogenic. Donor age, sex, ethnicity and CMV serostatus were compiled together with the repertoire data. A later genetic analysis used genome-wide SNP genotypes for about 60% of the roughly 700 donors, treating that subset as a discovery cohort. All discovery cohort repertoires had been generated using a single sequencing platform. HLA typing included class I and class II loci at four-digit resolution. The number of typed donors differed by locus: about 620-640 for A, B, C, DRB1 and DQB1; approximately 520 for DQA1; around 610 for DPA1; and about 470 for DPB1. Four to six DR-DQ haplotypes were handled as single units for association and clustering because linkage in the cohort was strong. Across some 400 genotyped donors of the cohort, an average of about 240,000 unique TCR beta nucleotide sequences per donor were sequenced, and roughly 20% of those sequences were non-productive.

Findings and caveats that apply to the study as a whole: In a later analysis, TCR association rates were found to vary across HLA loci, with the most associated TCRs seen for DRB1 alleles and the fewest for HLA-C alleles. Cytomegalovirus status was reported to be diagnosed by the classifier with high specificity and sensitivity in both the original and validation cohorts. Specific HLA alleles were associated with 15,000 to 20,000 TCR beta sequences at a false discovery rate of 0.05 in a later analysis. A further reported finding was that TCR beta sequences accurately predicted the HLA-A and HLA-B alleles for most subjects in the first cohort. Presence/absence analyses assumed roughly uniform sequencing depth across donors, an assumption that may not hold. In vitro tests confirmed that a few of the cytomegalovirus-associated TCR beta chains recognize cytomegalovirus antigens. An earlier analysis of some 590 of the donors showed that most TCR beta V segments appeared in productive rearrangements either about 87% or about 30% of the time, which broadly matched IMGT annotations. Most CMV-associated TCR beta chains appeared to be HLA-restricted in a later analysis, and the HLA associations seemed to be driven largely by CMV exposure. A later genetic analysis associated a missense DCLRE1C variant with V-gene and J-gene trimming of TCR beta chains, and an independent cohort replicated the association. Correlated functional status among segregating V segments might be attributable to linkage disequilibrium, but an unknown experimental factor could not be ruled out. Because some donors lacked HLA typing at each locus, the association tests relied only on the typed subset. In a later genetic analysis, fewer N-insertions in productive TCRs were reported among donors in an Asian-associated ancestry cluster than the roughly 700-donor mean. Because counts were too low, about 15 rarely observed V segments, including chromosome 9 orphons, were left out of the earlier analysis of some 640 of the donors. Most TCR sequences were seen in very few donors, while some public TCRs were found in many individuals. It was suggested by the authors that the approach could potentially be generalized to other disease states and immunological phenotypes. A later analysis reported that several top co-occurrence clusters appeared linked to parvovirus B19, influenza, CMV and Epstein-Barr virus. A cluster of highly shared sequence variants was judged likely to be a technical artifact of the sequencing pipeline. The only immune exposure information available for the cohort was CMV serostatus. In a later analysis, HLA-associated TCR beta chains were found to be more clonally expanded and to have lower generation probabilities than equally common non-associated chains. This cohort had only TCR beta chains sequenced, and the lack of alpha or paired-chain data limited which features could be detected. When HLA alleles, especially DR and DQ, strongly co-occurred, attributing TCR associations to individual alleles was difficult. Because the 87-base-pair reads could not distinguish some IMGT-functional V segments, including TRBV6-2 and TRBV6-3, those segments were excluded. A total of fewer than 200 TCR beta chains were listed by the study as associated with cytomegalovirus.

The cohort comprised approximately 700 healthy bone marrow donors. Cohort members were all nominally healthy when sampled, although unrecorded immune exposures were likely present. The donor tested CMV seronegative, placing the donor among the 300 to 450 seronegative members of the cohort. Each donor provided a peripheral blood sample, and peripheral blood mononuclear cells were used for TCR beta sequencing. Genomic DNA extraction from the blood cell samples was performed with the Qiagen DNeasy Blood Extraction Kit. The clonotype comes from a girl aged 2-10 years in good health and CMV-seronegative. This sequence uses TRBV19 and TRBJ1-5; the junction holds 7 bases that match TRBD1. Sequencing was done on a sample of PBMCs. The DNA sequence is TGTGCCAGTAGTACCGATTGGGGCAGGGGGATAGGTCAGCCCCAGCATTTT. This encodes CASSTDWGRGIGQPQHF.